This passage covers 13 T cell receptor beta chains from one sample sequenced in a study of radiation and T cells in renal cell carcinoma. TCRdb keeps only in-frame clones here, not all; method: immunoSEQ multiplex PCR. The sample yields 40,000 to 50,000 clones, around four fifths seen once. Time point here: blood 4 weeks post-SBRT, at nephrectomy. Treatment described: 15 Gy SBRT to primary tumor, nephrectomy 4 weeks later. The sequencing here drew on blood, taken from a patient whose treatment included radiotherapy and nephrectomy. All receptors come from a woman between 65 and 79 years old with renal cell carcinoma.

This clone appeared a single time. The chain is built from TRBV4-1 and TRBJ1-6; D not resolved. The CDR3 runs to 15 residues. In germline, CDR1 is MGHRA, CDR2 YSYEKL. V was pared by 4 bases and J by 5 bases, with 12 bases between. CDR3 region: CASSPDSGDNSPLHF. The CDR3 region has the DNA TGCGCCAGCAGCCCCGACTCCGGGGATAATTCACCCCTCCACTTT.

J is TRBJ2-5 and V is TRBV6-1; 9 nucleotides line up with TRBD1. V trimming: 5 bases; J trimming: 5 bases; junction bases outside the gene matches: 9. Germline V gene sequence: CDR1 MNHNS, CDR2 SASEGT. This CDR3 contains 15 residues. The CDR3 loop is CASSTRDRERETQYF. CDR3 nucleotide sequence: TGTGCCAGCAGTACTCGGGACAGGGAAAGGGAGACCCAGTACTTC.

This rearrangement joins TRBV2 to TRBJ2-1, with 15 bases fitting TRBD2. Germline CDR1 SNHLY, CDR2 FYNNEI. CDR3 length: 22 amino acids. Unmatched junction bases numbered 12, after V lost 0 bases and J lost 0 bases. The CDR3 DNA reads as TGTGCCAGCAGTGAAGCGCTTCGAGGACTAGCGGGAGGGTCCCGCTCCTACAATGAGCAGTTCTTC. The encoded protein is CASSEALRGLAGGSRSYNEQFF.

The V gene is TRBV4-3, the J gene TRBJ2-7; D perhaps matches TRBD2 (5 bases). V lost 0 bases and J 3 bases, leaving 9 bases between the germline ends. Germline V gene sequence: CDR1 LGHNA, CDR2 YSLEER. The CDR3 is 14 residues long. The CDR3 loop reads CASSQESRGYEQYF. The CDR3 DNA is TGCGCCAGCAGCCAAGAAAGTCGGGGCTACGAGCAGTACTTC.

CDR3 in amino acids: CASSPETSGRSHEQYF. CDR3 sequence (DNA): TGTGCCAGTAGTCCGGAAACTAGCGGGAGAAGCCACGAGCAGTACTTC. V usage is TRBV19 and J usage is TRBJ2-7, with 11 bases matching TRBD2. The germline V gene encodes CDR1 LNHDA and CDR2 SQIVND (reference sequence). CDR3 size: 16 residues. Trimming at V came to 5 bases and at J to 5 bases, leaving 11 bases not matched to a gene.

This chain joins TRBV29-1 and TRBJ2-1; D is possibly TRBD1 or TRBD2 (5 bases each). CDR1 SQVTM and CDR2 ANQGSEA come from the germline V gene. The germline V and J ends were trimmed by 3 bases and 8 bases, with 17 bases remaining between them. This CDR3 spans 14 amino acids. Written as DNA, the CDR3 is TGCAGCGTTGACGACAAAGCAGGGAGAGATGAGCAGTTCTTC. Translating it yields CSVDDKAGRDEQFF.

V usage is TRBV5-1 and J usage is TRBJ1-6; D ambiguous. Germline values: CDR1 SGHRS, CDR2 YFSETQ. The CDR3 consists of 14 residues. Trimming cost V 0 bases and J 5 bases, with 6 bases left between them. The CDR3 sequence is CASSLEPHNSPLHF. The CDR3 DNA sequence: TGCGCCAGCAGCTTGGAGCCCCATAATTCACCCCTCCACTTT.

This chain links TRBV7-9 with TRBJ2-7; 8 nucleotides agree with TRBD2. V lost 5 bases, J lost 1 base, and 10 bases stayed unmatched. Germline V gene sequence: CDR1 SEHNR, CDR2 FQNEAQ (reference sequence). This CDR3 contains 16 residues. This CDR3 reads CASSPRGAGESYEQYF. The DNA of the CDR3 is TGTGCCAGCAGCCCCCGAGGAGCGGGAGAGTCCTACGAGCAGTACTTC.

Only a few counts were recorded for this clone. The V gene is TRBV5-1, the J gene TRBJ1-1, with D perhaps matching TRBD1 (5 bases). CDR3 length: 13 residues. V dropped 7 bases and J dropped 0 bases, with 10 bases sitting between them. The germline CDR1 and CDR2 sequences are SGHRS and YFSETQ. The CDR3 coding sequence is TGCGCCAGCTCAGGGACGATGAACACTGAAGCTTTCTTT. This gives the protein CASSGTMNTEAFF.

The CDR3: CASSERSAGVGDYTF. Written as DNA, the CDR3 is TGTGCCAGCAGTGAAAGGTCGGCGGGGGTAGGAGACTACACCTTC. The chain combines TRBV2 with TRBJ1-2, with D perhaps TRBD1 (5 bases). Per the germline V gene, CDR1 is SNHLY and CDR2 is FYNNEI. Trimming removed 2 bases at V and 10 bases at J, with 20 bases between. CDR3 length: 15 amino acids.

The CDR3 DNA sequence: TGTGCCAGCAGCGTAGCGGGGAACACCGGGGAGCTGTTTTTT. Translated, it gives CASSVAGNTGELFF. The V call is TRBV9, the J call TRBJ2-2, with D unresolved. Germline V gives CDR1 SGDLS, CDR2 YYNGEE. With 0 bases removed from V and 1 base from J, the gap between germline ends came to 4 bases. The CDR3 totals 14 residues. The full variable domain, in which reference TRBV9 and TRBJ2-2 provide the parts outside the CDR3, is DSGVTQTPKHLITATGQRVTLRCSPRSGDLSVYWYQQSLDQGLQFLIQYYNGEERAKGNILERFSAQQFPDLHSELNLSSLELGDSALYFCASSVAGNTGELFFGEGSRLTVL.

The rearrangement uses TRBV5-1 and TRBJ2-1; 12 bases match TRBD2. CDR1 is SGHRS and CDR2 is YFSETQ in the germline V gene. The CDR3 sequence is 15 residues long. V was pared by 3 bases and J by 5 bases, with 3 bases of the junction left unmatched. The CDR3 DNA reads TGCGCCAGCAGCTGGACTAGCGGGGCCAACAATGAGCAGTTCTTC. Its translation: CASSWTSGANNEQFF. The entire variable domain, with the rest obtained from reference TRBV5-1 and TRBJ2-1, is as follows: KAGVTQTPRYLIKTRGQQVTLSCSPISGHRSVSWYQQTPGQGLQFLFEYFSETQRNKGNFPGRFSGRQFSNSRSEMNVSTLELGDSALYLCASSWTSGANNEQFFGPGTRLTVL.

Written as DNA, the CDR3 is TGTGCCAGCAGCTTAGCGCACGGGGCGGGAGCCTACGAGCAGTACTTC. Encoded protein: CASSLAHGAGAYEQYF. The V and J genes are TRBV7-2 and TRBJ2-7; 7 nucleotides line up with TRBD2. J lost 2 bases, V lost 0 bases, and 7 bases had no gene match. From germline, CDR1 is SGHTA and CDR2 FQGNSA. The CDR3 has 16 residues.